The 28 T cell receptor beta chains below were found in one sample sequenced in a study of regulatory T cells in long-lasting Graves disease. Libraries of TCR beta came from iRepertoire HTBI primers plus Arm-PCR of CDR3 regions. One entry per CDR3 protein results from TCRdb running MiXCR on the multiplex PCR reads. The table includes 200,000 to 250,000 distinct CDR3 sequences, approximately 16% detected once. As for time point: newly diagnosed GD, antithyroid drugs for less than 3 months. Construction of the TCR library relied on RNA isolated from PBMCs. This specimen was peripheral blood mononuclear cells (PBMCs), taken at new diagnosis, from a patient treated with antithyroid drugs. Source of these receptors: a female donor with Graves disease.

As regards this clonotype: A much larger clone differs from this one at a single base, so this may be a read error. The gene calls are TRBV25-1 and TRBJ1-4; weak D call: TRBD1 (5 bases). The germline V gene encodes CDR1 MGHDK and CDR2 SYGVNS. The CDR3 loop spans 15 amino acids. V lost 5 bases and J 5 bases, leaving 15 bases between the germline ends. The CDR3 DNA follows: TGTGCCAGCAGTAGACGGGGGGTAGCGAATGAAAAACTGTTTTTT. This encodes CASSRRGVANEKLFF.

This clonotype was counted many times. V usage is TRBV24-1 and J usage is TRBJ2-5; D may match TRBD1 or TRBD2 (5 bases each). The CDR3 consists of 14 residues. Germline V lookup: CDR1 KGHDR, CDR2 SFDVKD. V was trimmed by 7 bases and J by 5 bases, leaving 16 bases between them. The CDR3 region is CATSGHGVPETQYF. The CDR3 coding sequence is TGTGCCACCAGCGGACACGGGGTCCCCGAGACCCAGTACTTC.

This clonotype occurred many times. The chain combines TRBV6-1 with TRBJ2-5; weak D call: TRBD2 (6 bases). The CDR3 consists of 15 residues. Per the germline V gene, CDR1 is MNHNS and CDR2 is SASEGT. V lost 4 bases, J lost 8 bases, and 20 bases lay in between. DNA for the CDR3: TGTGCCAGCAGTGGGCCCCGCGCCTCGGGGGAAACCCAGTACTTC. Amino acid sequence: CASSGPRASGETQYF.

This clonotype has only one observation. This may come from a read error, since a much larger clone is one base off. This sequence joins TRBV5-1 and TRBJ2-1; 10 positions match TRBD2. The germline V gene has CDR1 SGHRS and CDR2 YFSETQ. Unmatched junction bases numbered 2, after V lost 2 bases and J lost 6 bases. This CDR3 spans 14 amino acids. CDR3 sequence reads: CASSFGLAANEQFF. Here the CDR3 DNA reads TGCGCCAGCAGCTTCGGACTAGCGGCCAATGAGCAGTTCTTC.

V usage is TRBV5-5 and J usage is TRBJ2-7, with TRBD2 matching over 10 bases. V was pared by 0 bases and J by 3 bases, with 12 bases of the junction left unmatched. This CDR3 has 18 residues. CDR1 is SGHKS, CDR2 YYEKEE, per germline (reference sequence). The CDR3, as DNA: TGTGCCAGCAGCTTGGGAGCCCTTCGTAGCGGGAGGTACTACGAGCAGTACTTC. Protein sequence: CASSLGALRSGRYYEQYF.

The rearrangement joins TRBV11-3 to TRBJ2-7, with no clear D. CDR1 and CDR2 from the germline V gene are SGHNT and YENEEA. The CDR3 loop spans 15 amino acids. The germline V and J ends were trimmed by 5 bases and 4 bases, with 18 bases remaining between them. DNA of the CDR3: TGTGCCAGCAGCCCGGCGTGGAGCGCAACATACGAGCAGTACTTC. Amino acids: CASSPAWSATYEQYF.

The chain has TRBV27 and TRBJ2-7; 11 bases line up with TRBD1. Losses at the gene ends were 3 bases for V and 5 bases for J; bases not matched to a gene: 6. Germline CDR1 MNHEY, CDR2 SMNVEV (reference sequence). CDR3 length: 15 amino acids. The CDR3 DNA reads as TGTGCCAGCAGTTTCGGGACAGGGGGGAATAACGAGCAGTACTTC. It specifies CASSFGTGGNNEQYF.

This clonotype was seen more than once but under ten times. This chain joins TRBV9 and TRBJ1-2; D is ambiguous. The CDR3 loop spans 15 amino acids. V lost 1 base to trimming and J lost 3 bases, with 13 bases between them. From germline, CDR1 is SGDLS and CDR2 YYNGEE. CDR3 loop: CASSVLTGGDYGYTF. Written as DNA, the CDR3 is TGTGCCAGCAGCGTATTGACGGGCGGGGACTATGGCTACACCTTC.

This clonotype appeared a few times. The V call is TRBV9, the J call TRBJ1-5; a possible D gene is TRBD1 (6 bases). This CDR3 has 16 residues. The V and J ends lost 4 bases and 0 bases respectively, with 14 bases between them. Germline loops: CDR1 SGDLS, CDR2 YYNGEE. The CDR3 loop is CASSPGADNSNQPQHF. CDR3 coding DNA: TGTGCCAGCAGCCCAGGGGCTGATAATAGCAATCAGCCCCAGCATTTT.

This chain uses TRBV7-2 with TRBJ1-2, with D perhaps matching TRBD1 (5 bases). V was pared by 5 bases and J by 9 bases, with 13 bases between. CDR1 is SGHTA, CDR2 FQGNSA, per germline. The CDR3 contains 12 residues. The CDR3 bases are TGTGCCAGCAGCGACCGGGACGTTAGCTACACCTTC. It yields the protein CASSDRDVSYTF.

This clonotype was seen at least ten times. The chain links TRBV2 to TRBJ1-2, with D unresolved. V was cut by 4 bases and J by 2 bases, with 14 bases left in between. Per the germline V gene, CDR1 is SNHLY and CDR2 is FYNNEI. The CDR3 contains 15 residues. CDR3 sequence (DNA): TGTGCCAGCAGTGCAAGTAGGGTCCCGAACTATGGCTACACCTTC. It translates to CASSASRVPNYGYTF. Full variable domain (outside the CDR3, taken from reference TRBV2 and TRBJ1-2): EPEVTQTPSHQVTQMGQEVILRCVPISNHLYFYWYRQILGQKVEFLVSFYNNEISEKSEIFDDQFSVERPDGSNFTLKIRSTKLEDSAMYFCASSASRVPNYGYTFGSGTRLTVV.

This clonotype was recorded at least ten times. This chain joins TRBV28 and TRBJ2-3; D call uncertain. Germline assignment: CDR1 MDHEN and CDR2 SYDVKM. The CDR3 sequence is 15 residues long. V lost 5 bases, J lost 0 bases, and 12 bases lay in between. The chain's CDR3 is CASSAPTPSTDTQYF. CDR3 in DNA: TGTGCCAGCAGTGCTCCGACGCCTAGCACAGATACGCAGTATTTT.

This clonotype was counted ten times or more. This chain links TRBV20-1 with TRBJ1-3; D gene ambiguous. Germline loops: CDR1 DFQATT, CDR2 SNEGSKA (reference sequence). The CDR3 sequence is 14 residues long. V lost 5 bases to trimming and J lost 5 bases, with 16 bases between them. The DNA for the CDR3 is TGCAGTGCTGCTCACGGAGGAACGAGAAACACCATATATTTT. Translation: CSAAHGGTRNTIYF.

The chain has TRBV9 and TRBJ2-1; D perhaps matches TRBD1 (5 bases). Germline V CDR1 and CDR2: SGDLS, YYNGEE. CDR3 length: 13 residues. The ends were cut back, 1 base at V and 8 bases at J, with 10 bases in the middle. The CDR3 DNA reads as TGTGCCAGCAGCGTATGGGGCCAAGATGAGCAGTTCTTC. This codes for CASSVWGQDEQFF.

In its sample, this clonotype was seen many times. The chain uses TRBV6-1 and TRBJ2-6; no clear D gene. This CDR3 spans 16 amino acids. The V end was cut by 0 bases, the J end by 0 bases, with 6 bases between. Germline CDR1 and CDR2: MNHNS and SASEGT. The CDR3 sequence is CASSEAVHSGANVLTF. Here the CDR3 DNA reads TGTGCCAGCAGTGAAGCGGTTCACTCTGGGGCCAACGTCCTGACTTTC.

As DNA, the CDR3 is TGTGCCAGCAGCTCCACGAGCGGTCGCCAAGAGACCCAGTACTTC. Translation gives CASSSTSGRQETQYF. The rearrangement joins TRBV7-6 to TRBJ2-5, with a weak D call TRBD2 (5 bases). This CDR3 comprises 15 residues. CDR1 SGHVS and CDR2 FNYEAQ come from the germline V gene. With 4 bases removed from V and 1 base from J, the gap between germline ends came to 13 bases.

This clonotype was counted at least ten times. This rearrangement joins TRBV5-5 to TRBJ1-2; D gene uncertain. The V end lost 3 bases, the J end lost 2 bases, and 14 bases lay between the germline ends. The CDR3 has 15 amino acids. CDR1 and CDR2 (germline): SGHKS, YYEKEE (reference sequence). The CDR3 region has the DNA TGTGCCAGCAGCTCCTCTCCGACACTAAACTATGGCTACACCTTC. It encodes CASSSSPTLNYGYTF.

This clonotype is termed large. A junction end diverges from the germline sequence, so it may reflect a read error. The V gene is TRBV11-2, the J gene TRBJ2-7; D unclear. In germline, CDR1 is SGHAT, CDR2 FQNNGV. This CDR3 has 14 amino acids. CDR3 in amino acids: CASSQVDRPDEQYF. CDR3 coding DNA: TGCGCCAGCAGCCAAGTAGACCGGCCGGACGAGCAGTACTTC.

This clonotype was picked up many times. V gene TRBV11-2 combines with J gene TRBJ1-1, with 11 bases fitting TRBD1. There are 15 residues in the CDR3. The J segment lost 3 bases and the V segment lost 5 bases, leaving 5 bases of the junction unmatched. The germline V gene encodes CDR1 SGHAT and CDR2 FQNNGV. The CDR3 DNA is TGTGCCAGCAGCCAGAGGACAGGGGGCCACACTGAAGCTTTCTTT. Amino acids: CASSQRTGGHTEAFF.

This clonotype occurred many times. The chain is built from TRBV6-1 and TRBJ1-1, with TRBD1 as a possible D gene (6 bases). V was clipped by 7 bases and J by 5 bases, with 20 bases between them. The CDR3 is 15 amino acids. The V gene's germline CDR1 is MNHNS and CDR2 SASEGT. CDR3 DNA sequence: TGTGCCAGCACTCCGGGGGGGGGCGCGGGAACTGAAGCTTTCTTT. It yields the protein CASTPGGGAGTEAFF.

Details on this clonotype: This sequence may be a read error, since a much larger clone differs from it by one base. This sequence joins TRBV19 and TRBJ2-3; 11 nucleotides align to TRBD2. CDR1 is LNHDA and CDR2 is SQIVND in the germline V gene (reference sequence). Trimming removed 8 bases from V and 4 bases from J; junction bases left unmatched: 14. This CDR3 region has 17 residues. CDR3 sequence: CASGPSLAGDDADTQYF. The CDR3 DNA reads as TGTGCCAGTGGGCCTTCACTAGCGGGAGATGACGCAGATACGCAGTATTTT.

This clonotype has a count of ten or more. The V call is TRBV7-3, the J call TRBJ2-1; D gene unclear. The CDR3 runs 12 residues. Germline V CDR1 and CDR2: SGHTA, FQGTGA. The V gene lost 1 base and the J gene lost 8 bases, with 6 bases spanning the gap. Here the CDR3 DNA reads TGTGCCAGCAGCTTAAGTCGTGATGAGCAGTTCTTC. It codes for CASSLSRDEQFF.

In this sample, this clonotype turned up many times. V usage is TRBV12-3 or TRBV12-4 and J usage is TRBJ2-2; possibly TRBD1 for D (6 bases). V lost 6 bases and J 5 bases, leaving 13 bases between the germline ends. The CDR3 loop spans 14 amino acids. The CDR3 coding sequence is TGTGCCAGCAGGGACAGTGCATGGACCGGGGAGCTGTTTTTT. Residues: CASRDSAWTGELFF.

This clonotype was detected ten times or more. The chain employs TRBV7-9 and TRBJ2-1, with D possibly TRBD2 on 6 matching bases. Germline lookup yields CDR1 SEHNR and CDR2 FQNEAQ (reference sequence). Deletions cut 5 bases from V and 5 bases from J, with 13 bases between. The CDR3 runs 14 residues. CDR3 sequence: CASSRTGGNNEQFF. The CDR3 region has the DNA TGTGCCAGCAGCCGGACTGGAGGGAACAATGAGCAGTTCTTC.

This chain connects TRBV28 to TRBJ2-5; 7 bases are shared with TRBD1. The CDR3 is made up of 15 amino acids. The V gene end was trimmed by 6 bases and the J gene end by 3 bases; junction bases not matched to a gene: 10. Germline CDR1 and CDR2: MDHEN and SYDVKM. In nucleotides, the CDR3 is TGTGCCAGCAGGCGTCACGGGACAGAAAAAGAGACCCAGTACTTC. Its translation is CASRRHGTEKETQYF.

This clonotype was found many times. The chain has TRBV6-2 or TRBV6-3 and TRBJ2-3; 7 bases are a match to TRBD2. This CDR3 comprises 15 residues. Trimming cost V 4 bases and J 6 bases; bases outside gene matches: 10. The germline V gene encodes CDR1 MNHEY and CDR2 SVGEGT. CDR3 region: CASSWSGTGFDTQYF. The CDR3 nucleotides are TGTGCCAGCAGTTGGAGCGGGACGGGCTTTGATACGCAGTATTTT.

This clonotype was recorded at least ten times. V gene TRBV20-1 combines with J gene TRBJ1-2, with D hard to call. Germline V gene sequence: CDR1 DFQATT, CDR2 SNEGSKA (reference sequence). This CDR3 has 14 amino acids. The V end lost 0 bases, the J end lost 4 bases, and 12 bases lay between the germline ends. The CDR3 protein is CSARDLRTVYGYTF. The CDR3 nucleotides are TGCAGTGCTAGAGATCTCAGAACAGTCTATGGCTACACCTTC.

This clonotype was seen many times. The J gene is TRBJ2-1, the V gene TRBV7-9, with D possibly being TRBD1 or TRBD2 (5 bases each). The CDR3 sequence is 18 residues long. V was shortened by 0 bases and J by 3 bases, with 18 bases between the two germline ends. Germline CDR1 reads SEHNR; CDR2 reads FQNEAQ (reference sequence). Here the CDR3 reads CASSLAGVSGRGYNEQFF. CDR3 bases: TGTGCCAGCAGCTTAGCTGGGGTGAGCGGAAGGGGCTACAATGAGCAGTTCTTC. The full variable domain, rest sourced from reference TRBV7-9 and TRBJ2-1, is DTGVSQNPRHKITKRGQNVTFRCDPISEHNRLYWYRQTLGQGPEFLTYFQNEAQLEKSRLLSDRFSAERPKGSFSTLEIQRTEQGDSAMYLCASSLAGVSGRGYNEQFFGPGTRLTVL.